The T cell receptor beta chain under discussion was sequenced for a study of shared clonotypes between healthy human individuals. Assay: immunoSEQ multiplex PCR; the TCRdb copy retains only in-frame clones and omits some. The table shows hundreds of thousands of clones, with approximately 96% occurring only once. This clone occurred once. CD45RO-negative, CCR7-selected cells formed the naive CD8 fraction, which excluded terminally differentiated effector memory CD45RA+ cells. The CDR3 covers 15 residues. Germline-derived CDR1 and CDR2 are LNHNV and YYDKDF (reference sequence). Deletions cut 3 bases from V and 5 bases from J, with 13 bases between.

The source material was naive CD8+ T cells sorted from blood. The clonotype originates from a woman in her twenties or thirties in good health. This chain links TRBV15 with TRBJ2-2; D gene unclear. As DNA, the CDR3 is TGTGCCACCAGCAGCGGCGAGGTATTTACCGGGGAGCTGTTTTTT. Protein product: CATSSGEVFTGELFF. Full variable domain (rest looked up from reference TRBV15 and TRBJ2-2): DAMVIQNPRYQVTQFGKPVTLSCSQTLNHNVMYWYQQKSSQAPKLLFHYYDKDFNNEADTPDNFQSRRPNTSFCFLDIRSPGLGDTAMYLCATSSGEVFTGELFFGEGSRLTVL.